This T cell receptor beta chain was sequenced for a study of blood T cell repertoires in COVID-19. Turning to the study itself: The samples span acute and convalescent COVID-19 from the United States, Italy and Spain. The cDNA or gDNA used as material had been derived from T cells, B-cell-depleted T cells, or PBMCs.

This clone was detected once. Per the original data handling: Reference gene primer amplification gave estimated nucleated cell counts. Clones were read by immunoSEQ multiplex PCR, and TCRdb kept only the in-frame ones, dropping some. The V and J calls and clone size were taken over from that table, and D and trimming were inferred from the DNA. The table shows about 99,000 clones, with approximately 89% occurring only once. The V end was cut by 5 bases, the J end by 4 bases, with 7 bases between. The germline V gene encodes CDR1 DFQATT and CDR2 SNEGSKA (reference sequence). The CDR3 extends over 11 amino acids.

The chain is built from TRBV20-1 and TRBJ2-3; D gene uncertain. Specimen: peripheral blood. The receptor was derived from an elderly woman in a cohort sampled during active COVID-19. CDR3 sequence reads: CSAYSADTQYF. The DNA of the CDR3 is TGCAGTGCTTACTCCGCAGATACGCAGTATTTT.